The 24 T cell receptor beta chains listed next were all sequenced from one sample in a study of post-analysis software for immune sequencing data. General study results and limits: Patients showed TRBV5-6, TRBV5-1 and TRBV20-1 among 4 or 5 TRBV segments more frequent than in controls.

The TCR beta cDNA libraries contained unique molecular identifiers. TCRdb redid the calling of the PCR reads with MiXCR, one entry per CDR3 protein. The table records approximately 660,000 distinct CDR3 sequences, approximately 59% of them present only once. These TCRs' antigens remain unknown. Sequencing was done on a sample of blood. Source of these receptors: a girl aged 2 to 10 with multiple sclerosis.

This chain links TRBV4-2 with TRBJ2-7, with 7 bases identical to TRBD2. The end of the DNA is better explained by TRBJ2-5, so the J call may be wrong. Per germline, CDR1 LGHNA and CDR2 YNFKEQ. The CDR3 spans 15 residues. The CDR3 sequence is CASSQGEGSGETQYF. The CDR3 DNA follows: TGTGCCAGCAGCCAGGGGGAGGGGTCGGGGGAGACCCAGTACTTC.

The chain is built from TRBV10-3 and TRBJ2-3; TRBD2 is a possible D gene (5 bases). CDR1 is ENHRY and CDR2 is SYGVKD in the germline V gene. This CDR3 has 14 amino acids. The germline V and J ends were trimmed by 2 bases and 4 bases, with 10 bases remaining between them. CDR3 DNA: TGTGCCATCAGTGAGGAGGGCCGGTCAGATACGCAGTATTTT. As protein: CAISEEGRSDTQYF.

J is TRBJ1-2 and V is TRBV9; D gene ambiguous. The CDR3 spans 15 residues. V shed 3 bases and J shed 8 bases, with 20 bases lying between them. Per germline, CDR1 SGDLS and CDR2 YYNGEE. CDR3 in amino acids: CASSASLGGAGGYTF. Here the CDR3 DNA reads TGTGCCAGCAGCGCCAGCCTGGGAGGTGCCGGGGGCTACACCTTC.

This chain connects TRBV29-1 to TRBJ2-3, with a weak D call TRBD1 (6 bases). V lost 1 base and J lost 10, with 9 bases in between. Looked up from germline, CDR1 is SQVTM and CDR2 is ANQGSEA. The CDR3 extends over 11 amino acids. The CDR3 loop reads CSVEARGAQYF. The CDR3 DNA reads as TGCAGCGTTGAAGCCAGGGGTGCGCAGTATTTT.

The J gene is TRBJ2-1, the V gene TRBV30, with 8 bases lining up with TRBD1. J gave up 4 bases and V 1 base, and 6 bases lay outside the gene matches. The germline V gene has CDR1 GTSNPN and CDR2 SVGIG (reference sequence). CDR3 length: 15 amino acids. In DNA form, the CDR3 reads TGTGCCTGGAGTGATCCGGGACAGGTTTACAATGAGCAGTTCTTC. It specifies CAWSDPGQVYNEQFF.

This clonotype was seen more than once but under ten times. The J gene is TRBJ2-1, the V gene TRBV29-1, with D uncertain. Trimming removed 3 bases at V and 5 bases at J, with 8 bases between. This CDR3 is built from 12 residues. Looked up from germline, CDR1 is SQVTM and CDR2 is ANQGSEA. As DNA, the CDR3 is TGCAGCGTTGAGGGGATCAACAATGAGCAGTTCTTC. Its translation is CSVEGINNEQFF.

In its sample, this clonotype was seen many times. This sequence joins TRBV20-1 and TRBJ2-7, with 8 bases lining up with TRBD1. The V and J ends lost 5 bases and 0 bases, in that order; junction bases with no gene match: 0. The CDR3 is 12 residues long. Germline CDR1 reads DFQATT; CDR2 reads SNEGSKA (reference sequence). As DNA, the CDR3 is TGCAGTGCTGGACAGGGCTCCTACGAGCAGTACTTC. Protein: CSAGQGSYEQYF.

V is TRBV28 and J is TRBJ2-2; weak D call: TRBD2 (6 bases). CDR1 is MDHEN and CDR2 is SYDVKM in the germline V gene. V shed 6 bases and J shed 1 base, with 12 bases lying between them. This CDR3 is built from 15 residues. As DNA, the CDR3 is TGTGCCAGCAGATATGGGGGGTGGAACACCGGGGAGCTGTTTTTT. It translates to CASRYGGWNTGELFF.

The chain couples TRBV25-1 to TRBJ2-7; 11 nucleotides align to TRBD1. The DNA end is a closer match to TRBJ2-5, so the J assignment may be wrong. The V gene's germline CDR1 is MGHDK and CDR2 SYGVNS. The CDR3 is 16 amino acids. The CDR3 sequence: CASFRNGTGGWETQYF. The CDR3 DNA follows: TGTGCCAGCTTTCGGAACGGGACAGGGGGATGGGAGACCCAGTACTTC.

This clonotype was observed many times. The chain has TRBV29-1 and TRBJ2-1; 8 bases align to TRBD1. The CDR3 sequence is 13 residues long. Germline CDR1 is SQVTM and CDR2 is ANQGSEA. Trimming at V came to 7 bases and at J to 5 bases, leaving 7 bases not matched to a gene. This CDR3 is CSALDRANNEQFF. In DNA, the CDR3 is TGCAGCGCCCTGGACAGGGCCAACAATGAGCAGTTCTTC.

A few counts support this clonotype. This sequence joins TRBV5-5 and TRBJ2-5; D unclear. V was trimmed by 0 bases and J by 2 bases, leaving 8 bases between them. The germline V gene has CDR1 SGHKS and CDR2 YYEKEE (reference sequence). The CDR3 is 14 amino acids. The CDR3 is CASSLEWVQETQYF. CDR3 DNA: TGTGCCAGCAGCTTGGAGTGGGTTCAAGAGACCCAGTACTTC.

This clonotype came up a few times. This chain links TRBV29-1 with TRBJ2-5, with D perhaps matching TRBD2 (6 bases). The V and J ends lost 6 bases and 0 bases respectively, with 14 bases between them. This CDR3 contains 14 residues. CDR1 is SQVTM and CDR2 is ANQGSEA in the germline V gene. The CDR3 region is CSVVLADHQETQYF. The CDR3 bases are TGCAGCGTGGTATTAGCGGATCACCAAGAGACCCAGTACTTC. The whole variable domain, remainder taken from reference TRBV29-1 and TRBJ2-5, is SAVISQKPSRDICQRGTSLTIQCQVDSQVTMMFWYRQQPGQSLTLIATANQGSEATYESGFVIDKFPISRPNLTFSTLTVSNMSPEDSSIYLCSVVLADHQETQYFGPGTRLLVL.

This clonotype was picked up a small number of times. The chain links TRBV14 to TRBJ2-1, with D unclear. The V and J ends lost 4 bases and 3 bases respectively, with 13 bases between them. The germline gives CDR1 SGHDN, CDR2 FVKESK. The CDR3 totals 15 residues. The CDR3 DNA follows: TGTGCCAGCAGCCCGAAACCGACACTCTACAATGAGCAGTTCTTC. Its protein is CASSPKPTLYNEQFF.

The chain combines TRBV12-3 or TRBV12-4 with TRBJ1-1; D unresolved. V shed 9 bases and J shed 1 base, with 12 bases lying between them. This CDR3 comprises 13 residues. The CDR3 here is CASKGTPNTEAFF. The CDR3 DNA follows: TGTGCCAGTAAAGGAACTCCGAACACTGAAGCTTTCTTT.

Points on this clonotype: A junction end diverges from the germline sequence, so it may reflect a read error. The V call is TRBV5-1, the J call TRBJ2-3; D is perhaps TRBD2 (6 bases). The germline V gene encodes CDR1 SGHRS and CDR2 YFSETQ. The CDR3 runs to 12 residues. The CDR3 DNA follows: TGCGCCAACAGCCCGGGGGCAGATACGCAGTATTTT. Translated, it gives CANSPGADTQYF.

The V and J genes are TRBV4-1 and TRBJ2-6, with D unclear. V lost 0 bases and J 4 bases, leaving 4 bases between the germline ends. The CDR3 length is 14 residues. In germline, CDR1 is MGHRA, CDR2 YSYEKL. The CDR3 is CASSQDPGANVLTF. The CDR3 DNA sequence: TGCGCCAGCAGCCAAGACCCCGGGGCCAACGTCCTGACTTTC.

J is TRBJ2-1 and V is TRBV21-1; the table's D call of TRBD1 was not tested on the DNA. TRBV21-1 is a listed pseudogene. The CDR3 has 14 amino acids. CDR3 protein: CATKGGSSYNEQFF. CDR3 coding DNA: TGTGCCACCAAGGGCGGGAGCTCCTACAATGAGCAGTTCTTC.

The rearrangement links TRBV20-1 to TRBJ2-1; D is ambiguous. Germline V CDR1 and CDR2: DFQATT, SNEGSKA (reference sequence). CDR3 size: 13 residues. V dropped 0 bases and J dropped 2 bases, with 5 bases sitting between them. The CDR3 DNA sequence: TGCAGTGCTAGAGATCATCCCTACAATGAGCAGTTCTTC. It specifies CSARDHPYNEQFF.

The J gene is TRBJ1-1, the V gene TRBV7-2; perhaps TRBD1 as D (6 bases). The CDR3 runs to 13 residues. Germline V gene lookup returns CDR1 SGHTA and CDR2 FQGNSA. Between the trimmed V and J ends, which lost 3 bases and 5 bases, there was a span of 10 bases. CDR3 protein: CASSLNRETEAFF. CDR3 DNA: TGTGCCAGCAGCTTGAACAGGGAGACTGAAGCTTTCTTT.

This chain uses TRBV7-9 with TRBJ1-1, with TRBD1 identical over 9 bases. Germline V gives CDR1 SEHNR, CDR2 FQNEAQ (reference sequence). The V segment lost 4 bases and the J segment 1 base; nucleotides outside the gene matches: 4. This CDR3 region has 15 residues. CDR3 sequence reads: CASSSSGQGNTEAFF. The CDR3 nucleotides read TGTGCCAGCAGCTCCTCGGGACAGGGGAACACTGAAGCTTTCTTT. Combining the CDR3 with reference TRBV7-9 and TRBJ1-1 gives the whole variable domain DTGVSQNPRHKITKRGQNVTFRCDPISEHNRLYWYRQTLGQGPEFLTYFQNEAQLEKSRLLSDRFSAERPKGSFSTLEIQRTEQGDSAMYLCASSSSGQGNTEAFFGQGTRLTVV.

There are a few counts of this clonotype. The V call is TRBV4-1, the J call TRBJ2-5; 10 positions match TRBD2. This CDR3 contains 17 residues. Germline loops: CDR1 MGHRA, CDR2 YSYEKL. The ends lost 0 bases at V and 3 bases at J; junction bases unmatched: 7. The DNA for the CDR3 is TGCGCCAGCAGCCAAGACCCAGCGGGGGGGTTGAAAGAGACCCAGTACTTC. Translated: CASSQDPAGGLKETQYF.

This clonotype appeared a few times. The V gene is TRBV12-3 or TRBV12-4, the J gene TRBJ2-5, with 11 bases matching TRBD2. J lost 0 bases, V lost 5 bases, and 2 bases had no gene match. This CDR3 spans 15 amino acids. The CDR3 spells CASSGTSGYQETQYF. CDR3 nucleotides: TGTGCCAGCAGTGGGACTAGCGGATACCAAGAGACCCAGTACTTC.

This clonotype appeared a few times. The chain combines TRBV11-2 with TRBJ2-7, with a possible D match to TRBD1 (6 bases). The CDR3 sequence is 15 residues long. CDR1 is SGHAT and CDR2 is FQNNGV in the germline V gene. V was trimmed by 6 bases and J by 4 bases, leaving 19 bases between them. In nucleotides, the CDR3 is TGTGCCAGCAGATCGCTAAGTGGCAGGGGATACGAGCAGTACTTC. This sequence encodes CASRSLSGRGYEQYF.

The gene calls are TRBV7-2 and TRBJ2-7; no reliable D call. The CDR3 covers 15 residues. Germline CDR1 SGHTA, CDR2 FQGNSA. The V end lost 2 bases, the J end lost 2 bases, and 13 bases lay between the germline ends. CDR3 bases: TGTGCCAGCAGCTTACGTCCGGGCCCAACCTACGAGCAGTACTTC. Encoded protein: CASSLRPGPTYEQYF.